The next 17 T cell receptor beta chains were all read from a single sample in a study of CD8+ T cells in alopecia areata. Treatment defined: oral pan-JAK inhibitor, 5-10 mg twice daily. As the sequencing template, cDNA was produced by extracting RNA and reverse transcribing it. Measured with immunoSEQ multiplex PCR; TCRdb has only the in-frame clones, and not every one. The sample shows under 150,000 clones, more than 40% of them seen only once. Sequencing was performed on CD4+ T cells sorted from blood, taken at week 4, from a patient treated with tofacitinib. These receptors all come from a human donor with alopecia areata.

This clone showed up just a few times. The genes are TRBV18 and TRBJ1-1, with 7 bases matching TRBD1. The germline V gene has CDR1 KGHSH and CDR2 LQKENI. The V and J ends lost 2 bases and 3 bases, in that order; junction bases with no gene match: 9. The CDR3 runs to 16 residues. This CDR3 is CASSPSRDRVDTEAFF. CDR3 coding DNA: TGTGCCAGCTCACCATCAAGAGACAGGGTCGACACTGAAGCTTTCTTT.

This clone was seen only a few times. The rearrangement links TRBV29-1 to TRBJ1-5; D uncertain. V lost 4 bases to trimming and J lost 0 bases, with 7 bases between them. The CDR3 loop spans 13 amino acids. The germline V gene has CDR1 SQVTM and CDR2 ANQGSEA. The CDR3 here is CSVGQNSNQPQHF. DNA for the CDR3: TGCAGCGTTGGGCAGAATAGCAATCAGCCCCAGCATTTT.

The chain uses TRBV2 and TRBJ1-5; tentatively, D is TRBD1 (5 bases). V was cut by 4 bases and J by 9 bases, with 13 bases left in between. The CDR3 spans 13 residues. Germline CDR1 and CDR2: SNHLY and FYNNEI. CDR3 in DNA: TGTGCCAGCAGTGGGGGCCTCGTGATGCCCCAGCATTTT. It is translated as CASSGGLVMPQHF.

The V gene is TRBV6-5, the J gene TRBJ2-3; TRBD2 might be the D (5 bases). The CDR3 is made up of 13 amino acids. Trimming stripped 5 bases from V and 3 bases from J, with 9 bases between. Germline CDR1 MNHEY, CDR2 SVGAGI. The CDR3: CASSPRETDTQYF. The CDR3 DNA reads as TGTGCCAGCAGTCCCCGGGAAACAGATACGCAGTATTTT.

The gene calls are TRBV29-1 and TRBJ1-2; 8 nucleotides agree with TRBD1. Germline CDR1 is SQVTM and CDR2 is ANQGSEA. Unmatched junction bases numbered 6, after V lost 3 bases and J lost 6 bases. The CDR3 totals 13 residues. The CDR3 region is CSVDLGRGHGYTF. CDR3 DNA: TGCAGCGTTGATTTAGGCAGGGGGCATGGCTACACCTTC.

This sequence joins TRBV7-3 and TRBJ2-5; D uncertain. Between the trimmed V and J ends, which lost 10 bases and 3 bases, there was a span of 12 bases. This CDR3 is built from 12 residues. CDR1 is SGHTA, CDR2 FQGTGA, per germline. In DNA, the CDR3 is TGTGCCAAAATAAGGACGGAAGAGACCCAGTACTTC. Encoded protein: CAKIRTEETQYF.

This chain connects TRBV5-1 to TRBJ2-3; no firm D call. Germline V gene data show CDR1 as SGHRS and CDR2 as YFSETQ. This CDR3 contains 13 residues. The germline V and J ends were trimmed by 1 base and 4 bases, with 7 bases remaining between them. This chain's CDR3 is CASSLSGPDTQYF. For the CDR3, the DNA is TGCGCCAGCAGCTTGAGTGGCCCAGATACGCAGTATTTT.

The chain couples TRBV6-1 to TRBJ2-3, with 8 bases aligning to TRBD2. The CDR3 sequence is 15 residues long. In germline, CDR1 is MNHNS, CDR2 SASEGT. The trim removed 6 bases at V and 3 bases at J, leaving 8 bases unmatched. Here the CDR3 reads CASSVGLEVTDTQYF. The CDR3 DNA is TGTGCCAGCAGCGTGGGACTAGAAGTAACAGATACGCAGTATTTT.

This chain links TRBV7-9 with TRBJ1-1; TRBD1 agrees at 7 bases. The CDR3 sequence is 13 residues long. V was pared by 8 bases and J by 1 base, with 4 bases of the junction left unmatched. Germline-derived CDR1 and CDR2 are SEHNR and FQNEAQ (reference sequence). CDR3 DNA sequence: TGTGCCAGCGCGACAGGGACGAACACTGAAGCTTTCTTT. The encoded protein is CASATGTNTEAFF.

V gene TRBV29-1 combines with J gene TRBJ2-1; TRBD1 aligns across 7 bases. The CDR3 totals 12 residues. From germline, CDR1 is SQVTM and CDR2 ANQGSEA. The J segment lost 4 bases and the V segment lost 7 bases, leaving 4 bases of the junction unmatched. This chain's CDR3 is CSDRDSYNEQFF. The CDR3 DNA reads as TGCAGCGACCGGGACAGTTACAATGAGCAGTTCTTC.

The chain uses TRBV27 and TRBJ2-1; D may match TRBD1 or TRBD2 (6 bases each). Germline V CDR1 and CDR2: MNHEY, SMNVEV (reference sequence). The CDR3 has 13 residues. Trimming shortened V by 3 bases and J by 11 bases, and 14 bases separated the two germline ends. The CDR3 protein is CASSLGGTMKQFF. The CDR3 DNA reads as TGTGCCAGCAGTTTGGGCGGGACAATGAAGCAGTTCTTC.

The table lists this clone with a few counts. CDR3 in DNA: TGTGCCAGCAGTGAGGAGCGGGGGGCCACAGATACGCAGTATTTT. It translates to CASSEERGATDTQYF. The chain is built from TRBV2 and TRBJ2-3; 9 nucleotides agree with TRBD2. The CDR3 consists of 15 residues. The V gene end was trimmed by 3 bases and the J gene end by 2 bases; junction bases not matched to a gene: 3. Germline CDR1 reads SNHLY; CDR2 reads FYNNEI.

The chain employs TRBV2 and TRBJ1-1, with TRBD1 identical over 11 bases. CDR3 length equals 14 residues. V lost 8 bases and J lost 4; bases outside the gene matches: 6. From germline, CDR1 is SNHLY and CDR2 FYNNEI. Here the CDR3 reads CASPPGTGGTEAFF. The CDR3, as DNA: TGTGCCAGCCCACCCGGGACAGGGGGCACTGAAGCTTTCTTT.

This rearrangement joins TRBV7-2 to TRBJ2-7; 7 bases agree with TRBD1. V was clipped by 6 bases and J by 1 base; unmatched bases: 9. CDR1 and CDR2 (germline): SGHTA, FQGNSA. The CDR3 covers 15 residues. CDR3 in amino acids: CASSRDRVNSYEQYF. The CDR3 coding sequence is TGTGCCAGCAGTCGTGACAGGGTCAATTCCTACGAGCAGTACTTC.

Remarks on this clone: A read error may account for a junction end that differs from germline. The chain has TRBV5-1 and TRBJ1-1; D is uncertain. Germline V lookup: CDR1 SGHRS, CDR2 YFSETQ. The CDR3 sequence is 13 residues long. CDR3 region: CASRLVVGTEAFF. The DNA for the CDR3 is TGCGCCAGCAGATTGGTAGTAGGGACTGAAGCTTTCTTT.

The chain recombines TRBV30 with TRBJ1-1; 7 positions match TRBD1. V lost 1 base and J lost 0; bases outside the gene matches: 2. Germline assignment: CDR1 GTSNPN and CDR2 SVGIG (reference sequence). The CDR3 sequence is 14 residues long. CDR3 amino acids: CAWSEDRVNTEAFF. The CDR3 DNA reads TGTGCCTGGAGTGAAGACAGGGTGAACACTGAAGCTTTCTTT.

This clone was detected only a few times. The CDR3 loop reads CASSWTGSSYEQYF. As DNA, the CDR3 is TGTGCCAGCAGCTGGACAGGGAGCTCCTACGAGCAGTACTTC. The J gene is TRBJ2-7, the V gene TRBV7-8; 8 bases are a match to TRBD1. Germline V gives CDR1 SGHVS, CDR2 FQNEAQ. The CDR3 spans 14 residues. V was clipped by 4 bases and J by 0 bases; unmatched bases: 2.